This T cell receptor (beta chain) was recorded in a study of blood T cell repertoires in COVID-19 (dated by TCRdb to about 2020). Context from the whole study: The collaborator samples originated in the United States, Italy and Spain and spanned the acute and convalescent phases of COVID-19. The material from the prospective study consisted of cDNA or gDNA derived from T cells, B-cell-depleted T cells, or PBMCs. The dataset comprised deeply sampled blood TCRbeta repertoires from subjects exposed to, actively infected with, or recovered from COVID-19. A freely available public database, intended as a resource for researchers studying the immune response to SARS-CoV-2, is where the repertoires were released. The samples were drawn from two sources: the first 160 participants of the ongoing ImmuneRACE study, and 1,254 subjects contributed by 6 global collaborators. The sample metadata nearly always contained a de-identified subject ID, COVID-19 status, age in years and sex. HLA class I and class II types, where available, came from metadata supplied by the sample provider rather than from assay-based typing.

The full study reports these points: Clinical and demographic metadata were provided uncurated, with the amount varying by source and participant.

Collaborating institutions collected whole blood in K2EDTA tubes following their own protocols. Collaborator samples were shipped for TCRbeta analysis as frozen whole blood, isolated PBMCs, or DNA extracted from either sample type. TCRbeta CDR3 regions were amplified from genomic DNA using the immunoSEQ Assay, a bias-controlled multiplex PCR. The published analysis was carried out like this. Within the assay, amplification of reference gene primers was used to estimate how many nucleated cells each sample contained. To quantify the absolute abundance of each unique TCRbeta CDR3 rearrangement, sequence reads were collapsed and filtered. For each sample, productive Simpson clonality was calculated as the square root of Simpson's diversity index across productive rearrangements. This is the immuneACCESS table as TCRdb keeps it, with only in-frame sequences that have V and J called. A part of the clones is gone; compared with another copy, unresolved V genes explain less than half, and the rest is unexplained. V, J and clone size are those of that table, while D and trimming were read from the DNA. Recorded for this sample are 150,000 or so clones; approximately 70% of them occurred a single time. Of the sample, over 1.5% is held by the ten largest clones.

In the case of this clone: No antigen is known for it. The record has no base qualities; no much larger clone is one base away.

The source of this sequence is a woman aged 70-85 years with acute or convalescent COVID-19. The sample consisted of peripheral blood.

The nucleotide sequence reads as follows: TGTGCCAGCAGCCAAGCGGGACAGGGGTACACCGGGGAGCTGTTTTTT. It encodes CASSQAGQGYTGELFF. The chain employs TRBV4-2 and TRBJ2-2; 10 bases in between match TRBD1. V ends up 1 base short and J 3 bases short, with an unmatched junction base count of 2. The CDR3 covers 16 residues, taking in both the cysteine and the phenylalanine. Just CDR3 DNA is preserved here, 48 bases in frame from base 1. The CDR1 and CDR2 encoded by the germline V gene are LGHNA and YNFKEQ.